Sequencing of this TCR beta chain was carried out in a study of shared clonotypes between healthy human individuals. Using immunoSEQ multiplex PCR, the repertoire was profiled, and TCRdb retains in-frame clones only, with some absent. The sample holds some 2 million clones, about 95% seen once. CD45RO-negative cells were positively selected for CCR7, leaving out terminally differentiated effector memory CD45RA+ cells. The TCR sequence derives from a young man in good health. Sequencing was carried out using naive CD8+ T cells sorted from blood.

The CDR3 sequence: CASRPSAGGGTDTQYF. In nucleotides, the CDR3 is TGTGCCAGCAGGCCCTCAGCGGGAGGCGGCACAGATACGCAGTATTTT. The V call is TRBV9, the J call TRBJ2-3, with 9 bases lining up with TRBD2. J lost 1 base, V lost 5 bases, and 8 bases had no gene match. CDR3 length equals 16 residues. Per germline, CDR1 SGDLS and CDR2 YYNGEE.